These 4 T cell receptor beta chains were sequenced from one sample in a study of vaccination and CD4 T cells after COVID-19. Sequenced with the Oncomine TCR Beta short-read assay was DNA taken from cultured CD4+ T cells. TCRdb analysed the PCR reads with MiXCR anew, one entry per CDR3 protein. The data contain 15,000 to 17,000 distinct CDR3 sequences, about two fifths of them seen just once; the ten biggest clones take up 5.5% to 6.5%. Antigens of these TCRs are unknown. Indicated treatment: approximately nine-day PBMC culture with coronavirus spike peptide pools or control peptides (ViraFEST assay). The sample consisted of CD4+ T cells from blood, cultured in vitro, taken before SARS-CoV-2 vaccination. The receptors originated from a human donor who had recovered from COVID-19.

The chain uses TRBV29-1 and TRBJ2-7; no firm D call. Trimming took 7 bases from V and 7 from J, leaving 14 bases between them. The CDR3 extends over 11 amino acids. The germline CDR1 and CDR2 sequences are SQVTM and ANQGSEA. CDR3 region: CSGAAGPEQYF. The DNA for the CDR3 is TGCAGCGGCGCCGCTGGACCTGAGCAGTACTTC.

This chain uses TRBV20-1 with TRBJ2-1; D is unclear. Germline assignment: CDR1 DFQATT and CDR2 SNEGSKA (reference sequence). V lost 3 bases, J lost 5 bases, and 14 bases lay in between. CDR3 size: 14 residues. The DNA for the CDR3 is TGCAGTGCTAGGGATCTCACCTGGGACAATGAGCAGTTCTTC. This codes for CSARDLTWDNEQFF.

The J gene is TRBJ2-6, the V gene TRBV6-5, with D uncertain. The ends were cut back, 0 bases at V and 0 bases at J, with 3 bases in the middle. Per germline, CDR1 MNHEY and CDR2 SVGAGI. This CDR3 spans 15 amino acids. The CDR3 nucleotides read TGTGCCAGCAGTTACTCGGGCTCTGGGGCCAACGTCCTGACTTTC. Encoded protein: CASSYSGSGANVLTF.

The chain uses TRBV11-3 and TRBJ2-5, with D possibly being TRBD2 (5 bases). V shed 5 bases and J shed 4 bases, with 11 bases lying between them. The CDR3 has 13 amino acids. CDR1 is SGHNT, CDR2 YENEEA, per germline. CDR3 sequence: CASSKREPETQYF. As DNA, the CDR3 is TGTGCCAGCAGCAAACGGGAACCAGAGACCCAGTACTTC.